This TCR beta chain is from a study of CD8+ T cells in alopecia areata. The sequencing template was cDNA reverse transcribed from extracted RNA. The table came from immunoSEQ multiplex PCR; TCRdb's copy has only in-frame clones and leaves some out. Here the sample spans under 350,000 clones, 58% being singletons. Losses at the gene ends were 4 bases for V and 11 bases for J; bases not matched to a gene: 4. The germline V gene has CDR1 SGHTA and CDR2 FQGTGA. This CDR3 spans 12 amino acids. Turning to this clone: The antigen remains undetermined.

Specified treatment: oral pan-JAK inhibitor, 5-10 mg twice daily. Broader study findings: Links between baseline CD8+ expansion and response need larger treated cohorts. Throughout tofacitinib, many expanded lesional clones continued to persist in scalp and blood.

The genes are TRBV7-3 and TRBJ1-2; 10 bases align to TRBD1. The sequence came from a human donor with alopecia areata. Sequenced here: CD4+ T cells sorted from blood, sampled at week 24, from a patient treated with tofacitinib. CDR3 residues: CASSSGQGEYTF. CDR3 nucleotides: TGTGCCAGCAGCTCCGGACAGGGGGAATACACCTTC.